This T cell receptor beta chain appears in the sequencing data of a study of T-cell reconstitution after alpha-beta-depleted transplantation in children. The library targeted TCRbeta and was prepared with unique molecular identifiers. TCRdb analysed the PCR reads with MiXCR anew, one entry per CDR3 protein. Of about 110,000 distinct CDR3 sequences listed, 10% to 13% are singletons. The CDR3 extends over 15 amino acids. V shed 4 bases and J shed 1 base, with 13 bases lying between them. CDR1 and CDR2 (germline): SEHNR, FQNEAQ (reference sequence). This clonotype was counted only a few times. The specimen was PBMCs from the stem cell graft donor, collected from the stem cell graft. The source is a human donor who donated a stem cell graft to a child with acute lymphoblastic leukemia. V gene TRBV7-9 combines with J gene TRBJ1-1; D gene uncertain. CDR3 coding DNA: TGTGCCAGCAGCTCTCCGAGGCTCACGAACACTGAAGCTTTCTTT. Its protein product is CASSSPRLTNTEAFF.